These 8 T cell receptor beta chains came from one sample sequenced in a study of blood T cell repertoires in COVID-19. Sequenced by immunoSEQ multiplex PCR; TCRdb stores in-frame clones only, minus some. The sample records around 300,000 clones, approximately 89% being singletons. The sample comprised PBMCs or T cells enriched from blood (not recorded which). Source of these receptors: a young woman who had recovered from COVID-19.

This chain links TRBV11-2 with TRBJ2-2, with TRBD1 matching 9 bases. Per the germline V gene, CDR1 is SGHAT and CDR2 is FQNNGV. CDR3 length equals 16 residues. The junction had 6 bases not matched to a gene; V was cut back by 6 bases and J by 1 base. The CDR3 reads CASRFDRGWNTGELFF. CDR3 nucleotide sequence: TGTGCCAGCAGATTTGACAGGGGGTGGAACACCGGGGAGCTGTTTTTT.

For the CDR3, the DNA is TGCGCCAGCAGCCGGGAGACCTACTCTGGAAACACCATATATTTT. Encoded protein: CASSRETYSGNTIYF. V and J are TRBV4-3 and TRBJ1-3; D ambiguous. Germline V gives CDR1 LGHNA, CDR2 YSLEER. This CDR3 has 15 residues. V was cut by 4 bases and J by 0 bases, with 10 bases left in between.

For the CDR3, the DNA is TGTGCCAGCAGCACACAGACAGGGCCCTCTAACTATGGCTACACCTTC. Residues: CASSTQTGPSNYGYTF. This chain links TRBV11-3 with TRBJ1-2; TRBD1 matches at 7 bases. This CDR3 has 16 amino acids. The germline gives CDR1 SGHNT, CDR2 YENEEA. After removal of 5 bases from V and 0 bases from J, the junction contained 9 bases not matched to a gene.

The V and J genes are TRBV12-3 or TRBV12-4 and TRBJ2-7; TRBD1 might be the D (6 bases). V lost 8 bases to trimming and J lost 3 bases, with 8 bases between them. The CDR3 has 11 residues. CDR3: CASQQGYEQYF. The CDR3 nucleotides are TGTGCCAGCCAACAGGGCTACGAGCAGTACTTC.

This clone was picked up a small number of times. The CDR3 here is CASSPWTGGLTGELFF. CDR3 sequence (DNA): TGTGCCAGCAGCCCCTGGACAGGGGGGCTCACCGGGGAGCTGTTTTTT. V gene TRBV7-9 combines with J gene TRBJ2-2; 10 nucleotides agree with TRBD1. Trimming at V came to 5 bases and at J to 4 bases, leaving 7 bases not matched to a gene. The CDR3 loop spans 16 amino acids. The germline V gene has CDR1 SEHNR and CDR2 FQNEAQ (reference sequence).

The gene calls are TRBV28 and TRBJ1-5; D unclear. The germline V gene encodes CDR1 MDHEN and CDR2 SYDVKM. V was trimmed by 3 bases and J by 9 bases, leaving 6 bases between them. The CDR3 has 11 residues. The CDR3 protein is CASSFSGPQHF. In DNA, the CDR3 is TGTGCCAGCAGTTTTTCGGGGCCCCAGCATTTT.

The chain links TRBV4-1 to TRBJ2-1; 7 positions agree with TRBD2. The CDR3 spans 16 residues. V lost 0 bases and J lost 8; bases outside the gene matches: 10. Germline-derived CDR1 and CDR2 are MGHRA and YSYEKL. Here the CDR3 reads CASSQDGWEGRDEQFF. Written as DNA, the CDR3 is TGCGCCAGCAGCCAAGATGGCTGGGAGGGCCGGGATGAGCAGTTCTTC.

The table lists this clone with a few counts. The rearrangement links TRBV6-5 to TRBJ1-2, with D possibly TRBD1 on 6 matching bases. V was shortened by 6 bases and J by 7 bases, with 15 bases between the two germline ends. CDR1 and CDR2 from the germline V gene are MNHEY and SVGAGI. The CDR3 sequence is 13 residues long. CDR3 residues: CASSLSGEGGYTF. The CDR3 bases are TGTGCCAGCAGCCTCTCAGGGGAAGGTGGCTACACCTTC.